Sequencing of this TCR beta chain was carried out in a study of T cell responses to AZD1222 COVID-19 vaccine. Study-level results: Across spike, vaccine-associated CD4 TCRs were found, dominant at 160-218 and 743-854. Donors skewed white British and female; clonal diversity was possibly underestimated.

Comment on this clone: Its cognate antigen is unknown.

Profiling relied on immunoSEQ multiplex PCR, and the TCRdb table lists in-frame clones only, not all of them. The top ten hold 5.7% of the sample, which has just over 80,000 clones, 90% seen once. The CDR3 loop spans 16 amino acids. Germline CDR1 and CDR2: SGHTA and FQGNSA. The V end lost 6 bases, the J end lost 8 bases, and 25 bases lay between the germline ends. The origin of this receptor is an adult in good health. This specimen consisted of peripheral blood, obtained on day 0 of AZD1222 vaccination. The chain links TRBV7-2 to TRBJ1-2, with a possible D match to TRBD1 (5 bases). The CDR3 reads CASRDTYGGRTKGYTF. The CDR3 DNA reads as TGTGCCAGCAGGGACACATACGGGGGTAGAACTAAGGGCTACACCTTC.